The TCR beta chain described here comes from a study of cytomegalovirus exposure and HLA in healthy donors. Study results and caveats: Segments of the TCR beta V type were, in most cases, productive about 87% or about 30% of the time in an earlier analysis.

PCR involved 60 Vbeta and 13 Jbeta primers. Assay: immunoSEQ multiplex PCR; the TCRdb copy retains only in-frame clones and omits some. The sample has almost 200,000 clones, almost 85% seen once. V was clipped by 1 base and J by 1 base; unmatched bases: 1. Germline loops: CDR1 LNHNV, CDR2 YYDKDF (reference sequence). CDR3 length: 15 amino acids. In regard to this clone: What it binds is not known.

The material sequenced was PBMCs. The receptor's source is a woman in her forties or fifties in good health and CMV-seronegative. The chain couples TRBV15 to TRBJ2-7, with 10 bases matching TRBD1. The CDR3 DNA reads TGTGCCACCAGCAGAGGGGGACAGGGGTCCTACGAGCAGTACTTC. This translates into CATSRGGQGSYEQYF.